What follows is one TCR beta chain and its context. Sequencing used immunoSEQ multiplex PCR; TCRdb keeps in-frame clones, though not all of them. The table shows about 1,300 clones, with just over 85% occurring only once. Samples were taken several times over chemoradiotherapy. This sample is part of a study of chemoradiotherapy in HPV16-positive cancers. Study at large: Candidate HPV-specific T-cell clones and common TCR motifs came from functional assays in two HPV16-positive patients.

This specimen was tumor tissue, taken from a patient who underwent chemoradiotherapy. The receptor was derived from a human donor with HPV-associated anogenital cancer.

CDR3: CAWKPGQGEKETQYF. Here the CDR3 DNA reads TGTGCCTGGAAACCCGGACAGGGGGAAAAAGAGACCCAGTACTTC. The rearrangement links TRBV30 to TRBJ2-5; 10 bases are a match to TRBD1. Germline-derived CDR1 and CDR2 are GTSNPN and SVGIG (reference sequence). This CDR3 is built from 15 residues. Trimming took 4 bases from V and 3 from J; bases not matched to a gene: 8. Using reference TRBV30 and TRBJ2-5 for the parts outside the CDR3, the full variable domain is SQTIHQWPATLVQPVGSPLSLECTVEGTSNPNLYWYRQAAGRGLQLLFYSVGIGQISSEVPQNLSASRPQDRQFILSSKKLLLSDSGFYLCAWKPGQGEKETQYFGPGTRLLVL.